Sequencing of this TCR beta chain was carried out in a study of shared clonotypes between healthy human individuals. Germline V gene sequence: CDR1 SGHNT, CDR2 YYREEE (reference sequence). The CDR3 loop spans 14 amino acids. Trimming removed 2 bases from V and 0 bases from J, with 9 bases in between. Terminally differentiated effector memory CD45RA+ cells were excluded from the naive CD8 cells, which were CD45RO-negative and positively selected for CCR7. Libraries were prepared by immunoSEQ multiplex PCR; TCRdb keeps only in-frame clonotypes and omits some of them. The sample includes about 2 million clones, about 95% seen only once; the top ten take 1% to 1.5%.

The gene calls are TRBV5-4 and TRBJ2-7; D may be TRBD1 (6 bases). The TCR comes from a man in his late teens or twenties in good health. The sample was naive CD8+ T cells sorted from blood. As DNA, the CDR3 is TGTGCCAGCAGCTTCAGGGGCAACTCCTACGAGCAGTACTTC. This translates into CASSFRGNSYEQYF.